This paragraph covers one T cell receptor (beta chain) sequence. Its specificity is unknown. Sequencing of TCR beta drew on CD8+ and CD4+ T cells from blood. Healthy donors acted as controls, with matching for age and sex. The data belong to a study of CD8 T cells in Susac syndrome. Study-level findings and limits: As the study acknowledged, the number of individuals in its TCR sequencing and HLA analysis was relatively small.

The length of the CDR3 is 16 residues. CDR1 and CDR2 (germline): MNHEY, SVGAGI. The V gene lost 0 bases and the J gene lost 1 base, with 7 bases spanning the gap. RNA, at roughly 0.5 to 1 ug, was reverse transcribed with random hexamers. Amplification of TCR beta CDR3 was carried out by immunoSEQ multiplex PCR, which covered 54 Vbeta and 13 Jbeta segments. TCRdb ran MiXCR on the immunoSEQ multiplex PCR reads and lists one entry per CDR3 protein. Found here are 150,000 to 200,000 distinct CDR3 sequences, roughly 95% of them singletons; the top ten hold over 0.11%. The sample taken for sequencing was CD4+ T cells from PBMCs. The rearrangement joins TRBV6-5 to TRBJ2-6; D unresolved. This TCR was sampled from a human donor in good health. This chain's CDR3 is CASSYSGESGANVLTF. In DNA form, the CDR3 reads TGTGCCAGCAGTTACTCAGGAGAATCTGGGGCCAACGTCCTGACTTTC.